This TCR beta chain was recorded in a study of blood T cell repertoires in COVID-19. Study background: The origin of the acute and convalescent COVID-19 samples was the United States, Italy and Spain. T cells, B-cell-depleted T cells, or PBMCs supplied cDNA or gDNA.

How the authors handled the data: Reference gene primers were amplified, and this amplification served to estimate nucleated cell counts. The table came from immunoSEQ multiplex PCR; TCRdb's copy has only in-frame clones and leaves some out. The V and J calls and the clone size are those of that table, but D and trimming were determined from the DNA. The sample consists of tens of thousands of clones, 88% of them appearing once. This CDR3 comprises 16 residues. The germline CDR1 and CDR2 sequences are SGDLS and YYNGEE. With 0 bases removed from V and 5 bases from J, the gap between germline ends came to 15 bases.

This chain joins TRBV9 and TRBJ1-5, with D perhaps matching TRBD1 (5 bases). The origin of this receptor is a man between 65 and 85 years old with acute or convalescent COVID-19. The sequencing sample was made of peripheral blood. CDR3 sequence reads: CASSVGNRQVYQPQHF. DNA of the CDR3: TGTGCCAGCAGCGTAGGGAACAGGCAGGTTTATCAGCCCCAGCATTTT.